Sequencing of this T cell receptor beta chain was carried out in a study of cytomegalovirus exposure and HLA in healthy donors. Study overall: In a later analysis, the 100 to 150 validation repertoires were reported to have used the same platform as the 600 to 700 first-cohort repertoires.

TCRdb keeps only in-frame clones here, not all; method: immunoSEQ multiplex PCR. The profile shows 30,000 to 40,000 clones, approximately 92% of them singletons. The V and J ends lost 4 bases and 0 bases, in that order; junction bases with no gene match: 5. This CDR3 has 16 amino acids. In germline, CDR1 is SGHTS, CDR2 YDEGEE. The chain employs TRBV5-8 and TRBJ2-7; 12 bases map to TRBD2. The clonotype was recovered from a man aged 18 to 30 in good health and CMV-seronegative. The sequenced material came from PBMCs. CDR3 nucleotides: TGTGCCAGCAGCCCTAGCGGGGGGGGAGACTCCTACGAGCAGTACTTC. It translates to CASSPSGGGDSYEQYF. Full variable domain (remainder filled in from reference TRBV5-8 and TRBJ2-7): EAGVTQSPTHLIKTRGQQATLRCSPISGHTSVYWYQQALGLGLQFLLWYDEGEERNRGNFPPRFSGRQFPNYSSELNVNALELEDSALYLCASSPSGGGDSYEQYFGPGTRLTVT.